This T cell receptor (beta chain) comes out of a study of T-cell memory formation after mild COVID-19. Study as a whole: TCR clusters were largely donor specific.

Using its own MiXCR run on the 5' RACE reads, TCRdb lists one record per CDR3 protein. Of about 190,000 distinct CDR3 sequences in the sample, approximately 20% were seen once. Sequenced sample: PBMCs or a T cell subset sorted from them (not recorded which). This TCR derives from an adult woman who had mild COVID-19 (a few samples of this study predate the infection). Cell type and time point are not known.

CDR3 coding DNA: TGCGCCAGCAGCTCCGTCGGGCCTTTCTATGGCTACACCTTC. This codes for CASSSVGPFYGYTF. The chain uses TRBV5-1 and TRBJ1-2; D not certain. Deletions cut 3 bases from V and 4 bases from J, with 13 bases between. The CDR3 has 14 residues. Germline CDR1 and CDR2: SGHRS and YFSETQ.